Below are 14 T cell receptor beta chains sequenced from a single sample in a study of graft-versus-host responses after intestinal transplantation. Graft samples were processed, releasing intraepithelial and lamina propria lymphocytes. Using immunoSEQ multiplex PCR, the repertoire was profiled, and TCRdb retains in-frame clones only, with some absent. The data show some 15,000 clones, around 77% seen once. Specimen: ileum tissue, collected 27 days after intestinal transplant. These receptors all come from a human patient who received an intestinal transplant, so some T cells may come from the graft donor.

The rearrangement links TRBV7-2 to TRBJ1-5; 10 bases are shared with TRBD1. The CDR3 is 16 amino acids. The J segment lost 2 bases and the V segment lost 5 bases, leaving 6 bases of the junction unmatched. The germline V gene has CDR1 SGHTA and CDR2 FQGNSA. The CDR3 spells CASSRTGTGGNQPQHF. CDR3 sequence (DNA): TGTGCCAGCAGCCGGACCGGGACAGGGGGCAATCAGCCCCAGCATTTT.

This chain joins TRBV5-1 and TRBJ1-1; D unclear. V lost 4 bases and J lost 1, with 11 bases in between. This CDR3 has 14 amino acids. The germline V gene has CDR1 SGHRS and CDR2 YFSETQ. CDR3 loop: CASSLSRGNTEAFF. The DNA of the CDR3 is TGCGCCAGCAGCCTGTCGAGAGGGAACACTGAAGCTTTCTTT.

This clone was picked up one time. The chain joins TRBV6-4 to TRBJ2-3; 10 bases are a match to TRBD2. CDR3 size: 15 residues. V lost 2 bases, J lost 2 bases, and 1 base stayed unmatched. In germline, CDR1 is MRHNA, CDR2 SNTAGT. The CDR3 DNA follows: TGTGCCAGCAGTGACAGCGGGGGGGCCACAGATACGCAGTATTTT. This codes for CASSDSGGATDTQYF.

The gene calls are TRBV19 and TRBJ2-1; 12 nucleotides line up with TRBD2. The CDR3 runs 18 residues. Germline-derived CDR1 and CDR2 are LNHDA and SQIVND (reference sequence). With 5 bases clipped from V and 3 bases from J, the junction kept 11 bases outside the gene matches. This chain's CDR3 is CASSATSGGSRFYNEQFF. The CDR3 DNA follows: TGTGCCAGTAGTGCCACTAGCGGGGGGTCCCGGTTCTACAATGAGCAGTTCTTC.

The V and J genes are TRBV28 and TRBJ1-6, with D perhaps matching TRBD1 (5 bases). V was shortened by 2 bases and J by 5 bases, with 10 bases between the two germline ends. This CDR3 is built from 15 residues. CDR1 is MDHEN and CDR2 is SYDVKM in the germline V gene. The CDR3, as DNA: TGTGCCAGCAGTTTACGGGGGGTACATAATTCACCCCTCCACTTT. Its protein is CASSLRGVHNSPLHF.

This rearrangement joins TRBV27 to TRBJ2-2; D is possibly TRBD1 (5 bases). The CDR3 contains 14 residues. The germline CDR1 and CDR2 sequences are MNHEY and SMNVEV (reference sequence). The V gene lost 6 bases and the J gene lost 3 bases, with 11 bases spanning the gap. CDR3 in amino acids: CASRSDIYTGELFF. The CDR3 DNA reads TGTGCCAGCAGATCGGACATTTACACCGGGGAGCTGTTTTTT.

The chain uses TRBV7-6 and TRBJ2-5, with D uncertain. The V gene lost 5 bases and the J gene lost 2 bases, with 15 bases spanning the gap. The germline gives CDR1 SGHVS, CDR2 FNYEAQ. The CDR3 runs 15 residues. The CDR3 DNA follows: TGTGCCAGCAGCCAGGCTGTTATCGGTCAAGAGACCCAGTACTTC. Amino acids: CASSQAVIGQETQYF.

This clone was seen a single time. V and J are TRBV5-6 and TRBJ2-7; 7 bases map to TRBD1. The CDR3 extends over 12 amino acids. Looked up from germline, CDR1 is SGHDT and CDR2 is YYEEEE. The CDR3 coding sequence is TGTGCCAGCAGCTTGCTGGGACAGCCGAGTTGGGTC. Translating it yields CASSLLGQPSWV.

The chain combines TRBV11-2 with TRBJ2-7; 10 bases align to TRBD1. Germline V gene data show CDR1 as SGHAT and CDR2 as FQNNGV. The CDR3 contains 15 residues. V lost 5 bases and J lost 3; bases outside the gene matches: 7. DNA for the CDR3: TGTGCCAGCAGCCGTGGACAGGGGGGAATCTACGAGCAGTACGTC. Its protein is CASSRGQGGIYEQYV.

The chain couples TRBV7-6 to TRBJ1-3; D may be TRBD1 (5 bases). Deletions cut 1 base from V and 2 bases from J, with 9 bases between. Germline V gene sequence: CDR1 SGHVS, CDR2 FNYEAQ. This CDR3 comprises 15 residues. CDR3 amino acids: CASSLDRGAGNTIYF. CDR3 nucleotides: TGTGCCAGCAGCTTAGATCGGGGGGCTGGAAACACCATATATTTT.

The rearrangement uses TRBV19 and TRBJ1-2, with 8 bases matching TRBD1. The CDR3 totals 14 residues. The V and J ends lost 5 bases and 5 bases, in that order; junction bases with no gene match: 7. Germline loops: CDR1 LNHDA, CDR2 SQIVND (reference sequence). As DNA, the CDR3 is TGTGCCAGTAGTCCAGGGACAGGCCCTTATGGCTACACCTTC. It specifies CASSPGTGPYGYTF.

The count of this clone is one. CDR3 DNA sequence: TGCGCCAGCAGCTCGGCGGGGACAGACATTTTCTCTGGGGCCAACGTCCTGACTTTC. It yields the protein CASSSAGTDIFSGANVLTF. V gene TRBV5-1 combines with J gene TRBJ2-6; TRBD1 might be the D (7 bases). V shed 3 bases and J shed 0 bases, with 19 bases lying between them. The CDR3 runs 19 residues. Germline loops: CDR1 SGHRS, CDR2 YFSETQ.

V usage is TRBV11-2 and J usage is TRBJ2-7; 9 bases align to TRBD2. J lost 2 bases, V lost 1 base, and 12 bases had no gene match. The length of the CDR3 is 18 residues. Germline loops: CDR1 SGHAT, CDR2 FQNNGV. The CDR3, as DNA: TGTGCCAGCAGCTTAGGGTTTTCCTATAGCGGGGGCACCTACGAGCAGTACGTC. Translating it yields CASSLGFSYSGGTYEQYV.

The CDR3 DNA sequence: TGTGCCAGCAGAAGACAGGGAGCCGGGGAGCTGTTTTTT. Protein product: CASRRQGAGELFF. The chain couples TRBV5-6 to TRBJ2-2; 7 positions agree with TRBD1. The junction had 4 bases not matched to a gene; V was cut back by 5 bases and J by 6 bases. The germline CDR1 and CDR2 sequences are SGHDT and YYEEEE. The CDR3 is made up of 13 amino acids. The full variable domain, completed using reference TRBV5-6 and TRBJ2-2, is DAGVTQSPTHLIKTRGQQVTLRCSPKSGHDTVSWYQQALGQGPQFIFQYYEEEERQRGNFPDRFSGHQFPNYSSELNVNALLLGDSALYLCASRRQGAGELFFGEGSRLTVL.